This T cell receptor (beta chain) was identified in a study of T-cell memory formation after mild COVID-19 (dated by TCRdb to the early 2020s). Notes on the research overall: Most TCR sequence clusters were specific to one of the two donors. Longitudinal TCRalpha and TCRbeta repertoire sequencing tracked T-cell clones expanding and contracting after mild COVID-19 in two donors. Two young, previously healthy adult volunteers, one female and one male, were included in the cohort. Findings and caveats that apply to the study as a whole: From day 15 to 85, contracting clones showed balanced CD4/CD8 phenotypes, whereas a second wave of clones that expanded from day 15 to 37 leaned towards CD4+. Contracting CD4+ clones appeared mostly in the CM and EM memory subsets, whereas CD8+ clones were enriched in EMRA. Some responding clones were found in pre-infection memory, which suggests that pre-existing cross-reactive memory T cells took part in the SARS-CoV-2 response. SARS-CoV-2 specificity of the second-wave clones peaking on day 37 was not confirmed. Only a couple of mild cases were covered in the study, and larger cohorts including severe cases with pre-infection samples were considered necessary.

Sequencing was performed on an Illumina NovaSeq 6000. TCRalpha and TCRbeta cDNA libraries were built by 5'RACE with constant-segment primers, adding sample barcodes and unique molecular identifiers. Trizol reagent was used to extract RNA from every sample. Libraries were amplified in two PCR steps, with a second sample barcode and Illumina TruSeq adapters added in the second step. The libraries were sequenced on an Illumina NovaSeq using 2 x 150 bp paired-end reads. In the paper's pipeline: The reads were demultiplexed and collapsed into UMI-guided consensus sequences using migec v1.2.7. Using mixcr v2.1.11, the UMI consensuses were aligned to TRA and TRB V and J templates and assembled into clonotypes. Expanded or contracted clonotypes were those called significant by both edgeR and NoisET, with noise models trained on biological replicates. For edgeR calls, the thresholds were a false discovery rate-adjusted p below 0.01 and a log2 fold-change of 1. As an exploratory analysis of dynamics, PCA with hierarchical clustering was applied to max-normalized trajectories of the 1000 most abundant clonotypes. The CD4 or CD8 phenotype of responding clones was assigned using the separately sequenced CD4+ and CD8+ repertoires. Using fastp trimming at Q25 and MiXCR clonotype assembly, TCRdb reanalyzed the public sequencing data and kept in-frame beta chains. Entries are consolidated by CDR3 protein sequence, retaining the most common genes and DNA. For this entry, the V and J calls and clone size follow TCRdb and not the study's own pipeline. The sample contains about 560,000 distinct CDR3 sequences, under 20% of them found a single time. Around 12% of the sample rests with the top ten.

PBMCs were isolated by Ficoll-Paque density gradient centrifugation. A few counts support this clonotype. What this receptor recognizes is not known. Per-base qualities were not stored, and no clone one base away is much larger. CDR1 ENHRY and CDR2 SYGVKD were looked up in the germline V gene. V was cut back by 3 bases and J by 3 bases, leaving a gap of 21 bases between them. The CDR3 runs 18 residues from the cysteine to the phenylalanine. Just the 54-base CDR3 DNA is kept, in frame starting at base 1. The clonotype comes from an adult woman who had mild COVID-19 (a few samples of this study predate the infection). The sample titles of this study are shuffled in the database, so cell type and time point are left out; the donor was told from shared clones. The chain is made from TRBV10-3 and TRBJ1-5, with an unclear D gene assignment. Sequenced input: PBMCs or a T cell subset sorted from them (not recorded which). Read as DNA, the sequence is TGTGCCATCAGTGACCGCGGGCTGACACTGACCCTCAATCAGCCCCAGCATTTT. It is translated as CAISDRGLTLTLNQPQHF.